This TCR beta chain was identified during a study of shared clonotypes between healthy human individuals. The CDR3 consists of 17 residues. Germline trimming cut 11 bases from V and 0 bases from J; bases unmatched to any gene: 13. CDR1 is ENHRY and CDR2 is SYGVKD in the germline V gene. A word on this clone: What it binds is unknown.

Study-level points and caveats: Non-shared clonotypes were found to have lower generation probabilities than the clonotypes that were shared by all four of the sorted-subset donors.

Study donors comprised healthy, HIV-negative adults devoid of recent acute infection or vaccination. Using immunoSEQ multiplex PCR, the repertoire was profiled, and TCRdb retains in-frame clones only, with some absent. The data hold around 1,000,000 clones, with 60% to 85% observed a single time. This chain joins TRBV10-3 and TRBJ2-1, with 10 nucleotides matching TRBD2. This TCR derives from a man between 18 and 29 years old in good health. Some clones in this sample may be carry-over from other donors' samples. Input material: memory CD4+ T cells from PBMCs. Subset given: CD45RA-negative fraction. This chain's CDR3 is CAVLAGGERPSYNEQFF. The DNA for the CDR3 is TGTGCCGTCTTAGCGGGAGGAGAAAGACCCTCCTACAATGAGCAGTTCTTC.